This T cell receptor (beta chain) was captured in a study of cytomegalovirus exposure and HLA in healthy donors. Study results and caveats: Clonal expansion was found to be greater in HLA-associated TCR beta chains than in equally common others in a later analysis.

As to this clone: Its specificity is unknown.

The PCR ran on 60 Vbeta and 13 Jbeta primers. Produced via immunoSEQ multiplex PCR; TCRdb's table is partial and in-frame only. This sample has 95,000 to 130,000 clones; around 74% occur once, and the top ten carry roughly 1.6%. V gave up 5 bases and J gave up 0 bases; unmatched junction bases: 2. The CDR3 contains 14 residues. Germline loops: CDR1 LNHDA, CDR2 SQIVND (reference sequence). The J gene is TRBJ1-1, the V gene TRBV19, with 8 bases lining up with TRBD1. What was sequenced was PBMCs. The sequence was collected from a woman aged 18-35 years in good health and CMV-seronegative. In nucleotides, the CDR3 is TGTGCCAGTAGTCCGGGACAGGTGAACACTGAAGCTTTCTTT. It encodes CASSPGQVNTEAFF.